Here is one TCR beta chain with its context. The target of this receptor is not known. No qualities accompany the bases; no much larger clone lies one base away. The data belong to a study of CD8 T cells in Susac syndrome (dated by TCRdb to about 2019). Concerning the study at large: Repertoire sequencing was used to test whether CD8+ T cell activation and differentiation in Susac syndrome was antigen driven. General findings and caveats noted by the study authors: The number of individuals in the TCR sequencing and HLA analysis was acknowledged as relatively small.

Trimming costs V 5 bases and J 1 base, and their ends lie 8 bases apart. Sequences LNHDA (CDR1) and SQIVND (CDR2) are obtained from the germline V gene (reference sequence). Spanning cysteine to phenylalanine, the CDR3 consists of 13 amino acids. This entry keeps only the CDR3 DNA: 39 bases, framed from base 1. RNA was extracted using the RNeasy kit, and about 0.45 to 1 microgram was reverse transcribed with random hexamers. TCR beta CDR3 regions were amplified with the immunoSEQ multiplex PCR assay covering 54 Vbeta and 13 Jbeta segments. To correct PCR amplification bias, a synthetic template baseline was used for both primer optimization and computational correction. The source study handled its data this way. Reads were annotated to V, D and J genes per IMGT and analyzed with immunoSEQ Analyzer, keeping only productive sequences. Clonality was calculated as one minus the Shannon entropy normalized by log2 of the number of productive unique sequences. Public and private clones were assessed among the 100 most prevalent clones of each patient and control. Clones were defined as Susac-specific if absent from the healthy and MS cohorts, from some 1,000 published viral clones and from other ImmuneACCESS disease sequences. Through fastp at Q25 and MiXCR, TCRdb rebuilt clones from the public reads, retaining in-frame beta chains. For every CDR3 protein sequence, its rows merge into one entry that carries the most common genes and DNA. The V and J calls reflect TCRdb's pipeline rather than the authors' work. This sample lists some 180,000 distinct CDR3 sequences; roughly 95% were detected once. The top ten clones comprise less than 0.12% of the sample.

Peripheral blood CD8+ and CD4+ T cells from healthy donors, Susac syndrome patients and multiple sclerosis patients were profiled by high-throughput TCR beta sequencing. Healthy donors were included as age- and sex-matched controls. Bulk CD8+ and CD4+ T cells were purified by magnetic negative isolation, whereas CD8+ TEMRA cells were enriched by FACS. Blood was drawn into EDTA tubes, processed within 24 hours, and PBMCs were isolated by density gradient centrifugation. PBMCs destined for TCR sequencing were cryopreserved in liquid nitrogen and later thawed in a 37 °C water bath. The sorted or isolated CD4+, CD8+ and CD8+ TEMRA cells reached a purity of at least 90%.

This chain is built from TRBV19 and TRBJ2-5; a confident D gene designation cannot be given. Sequences were obtained from CD4+ T cells from PBMCs. This TCR was recovered from a human donor in good health. The nucleotide sequence reads as follows: TGTGCCAGTAGTGTTGCCCGCCAAGAGACCCAGTACTTC. It translates to CASSVARQETQYF.